These 5 T cell receptor beta chains originate from one sample sequenced in a study of shared clonotypes between healthy human individuals. This table comes from immunoSEQ multiplex PCR, and its TCRdb copy is limited to in-frame clones, with some not included. This sample yields 950,000 to 1,100,000 clones, of which approximately 78% are seen a single time; more than 0.55% belongs to the top ten. Source material: memory CD4+ T cells from PBMCs. Stated subset: CD45RA-negative fraction. The origin of the receptors is a man aged 18 to 35 in good health. Some clones in this sample may be carry-over from other donors' samples.

This clone came up a few times. The V call is TRBV14, the J call TRBJ2-2, with 7 bases lining up with TRBD1. The CDR3 is 15 amino acids. Trimming at V came to 4 bases and at J to 6 bases, leaving 8 bases not matched to a gene. CDR1 SGHDN and CDR2 FVKESK come from the germline V gene. CDR3 coding DNA: TGTGCCAGCAGCCGACAGGGCGGGTTCGCCGGGGAGCTGTTTTTT. Its protein product is CASSRQGGFAGELFF.

The genes are TRBV7-9 and TRBJ1-4; D is possibly TRBD1 (5 bases). V was cut by 1 base and J by 14 bases, with 14 bases left in between. The CDR3 is made up of 13 amino acids. Germline lookup yields CDR1 SEHNR and CDR2 FQNEAQ (reference sequence). The CDR3 is CASSLEEGLWLFF. Here the CDR3 DNA reads TGTGCCAGCAGCTTAGAGGAGGGACTTTGGCTGTTTTTT.

The chain carries TRBV5-1 and TRBJ2-1, with TRBD2 matching 8 bases. This CDR3 comprises 15 residues. The germline CDR1 and CDR2 sequences are SGHRS and YFSETQ. The V gene end was trimmed by 1 base and the J gene end by 4 bases; junction bases not matched to a gene: 4. CDR3 bases: TGCGCCAGCAGCTTGCGGGAGGGAGCTTACAATGAGCAGTTCTTC. It codes for CASSLREGAYNEQFF.

This clone was seen many times. The chain has TRBV4-1 and TRBJ1-5; D is undetermined. The CDR3 has 12 amino acids. The V and J ends lost 1 base and 6 bases respectively, with 4 bases between them. CDR1 and CDR2 from the germline V gene are MGHRA and YSYEKL. The CDR3 here is CASSQGGQPQHF. The CDR3 DNA is TGCGCCAGCAGCCAAGGAGGTCAGCCCCAGCATTTT.

The chain couples TRBV9 to TRBJ1-6; D call uncertain. Germline V gene sequence: CDR1 SGDLS, CDR2 YYNGEE. V was clipped by 0 bases and J by 7 bases, with 11 bases between them. The CDR3 has 15 residues. In DNA, the CDR3 is TGTGCCAGCAGCGTAGATTCGCGGTCCAATTCACCCCTCCACTTT. This codes for CASSVDSRSNSPLHF.